The rows below give T cell receptor beta chains drawn from one sample of a study of PD-L1 blockade in urothelial cancer. Clones were sequenced by immunoSEQ multiplex PCR, and TCRdb holds only the in-frame ones, with some missing. The sample yields thousands of clones, less than 40% seen once. This sample comprised tumor tissue, obtained before atezolizumab (anti-PD-L1) treatment. These TCRs come from a man aged 55 to 70 with urothelial cancer. CDR3s include the opening cysteine and the closing phenylalanine or tryptophan.

TRBV11-3	TRBJ2-7	CASSVSGTETYEQYF
TRBV30	TRBJ1-2	CAWRQREHYGYTF
TRBV4-1	TRBJ1-3	CASSQEGRQVGNTIYF
TRBV30	TRBJ1-5	CAWSPPREGVGQPQHF
TRBV15	TRBJ1-2	CATSRGDSQDNYGYTF
TRBV15	TRBJ1-4	CATSRDIGGGKELFF
TRBV11-3	TRBJ1-6	CASSFGGEDSPLHF
TRBV5-1	TRBJ2-6	CASSLVANSGANVLTF
TRBV28	TRBJ1-1	CASSISTGNTEAFF
TRBV15	TRBJ1-5	CATSTGQSLLSNQPQHF
TRBV5-1	TRBJ2-3	CASSFSGGATDTQYF
TRBV11-3	TRBJ2-7	CASSVLGQGSYEQYF
TRBV19	TRBJ1-5	CASSIGRYSNQPQHF
TRBV5-1	TRBJ2-7	CASSLTGGPYEQYF
TRBV30	TRBJ1-1	CAWSTGTENTEAFF
TRBV28	TRBJ2-2	CASSPKTTSGGTTGELFF
TRBV6-8	TRBJ1-6	CASSYSYNSPLHF
TRBV14	TRBJ2-2	CASSLNTGELFF
TRBV30	TRBJ1-1	CAWDRMYEAFF
TRBV6-8	TRBJ1-2	CASSPDRGYGYTF
TRBV7-6	TRBJ2-1	CASSPLGQASYNEQFF
TRBV18	TRBJ1-1	CASSQGAGTEAFF
TRBV2	TRBJ2-2	CASRGQARGELFF
TRBV11-3	TRBJ2-1	CASSLLAGAADEQFF
TRBV30	TRBJ2-7	CAGLDAEYEQYF
TRBV6-8	TRBJ2-1	CASDQGRYEQFF
TRBV2	TRBJ2-2	CASSARLAGGPANTGELFF
TRBV12-5	TRBJ1-4	CASGFQGAVNEKLFF
TRBV11-3	TRBJ2-5	CASSLVGREETQYF
TRBV11-3	TRBJ2-3	CASSSPGRISPLSTDTQYF
TRBV19	TRBJ2-2	CASSVSGTGAGELFF
TRBV6-8	TRBJ2-7	CATSRALAGQKKGEQYF
TRBV19	TRBJ2-7	CASSSDSYEQYF
TRBV29-1	TRBJ1-6	CSVQMNRGNSPLHF
TRBV28	TRBJ2-5	CALGSGGAATQYF
TRBV11-3	TRBJ1-1	CASSGRNSNTEAFF
TRBV30	TRBJ2-1	CAWATDRYNEQFF
TRBV30	TRBJ2-3	CAWSVRRGTDTQYF
TRBV19	TRBJ1-2	CASSIPHAQEGYGYTF
TRBV27	TRBJ2-7	CASSFTQGGEQYF
TRBV6-8	TRBJ2-7	CAISGTNNSYEQYF
TRBV9	TRBJ2-3	CASRRGPDTQYF
TRBV7-6	TRBJ1-6	CASSLQSQGELFNSPLHF
TRBV19	TRBJ1-2	CASSVGQGAGGYTF